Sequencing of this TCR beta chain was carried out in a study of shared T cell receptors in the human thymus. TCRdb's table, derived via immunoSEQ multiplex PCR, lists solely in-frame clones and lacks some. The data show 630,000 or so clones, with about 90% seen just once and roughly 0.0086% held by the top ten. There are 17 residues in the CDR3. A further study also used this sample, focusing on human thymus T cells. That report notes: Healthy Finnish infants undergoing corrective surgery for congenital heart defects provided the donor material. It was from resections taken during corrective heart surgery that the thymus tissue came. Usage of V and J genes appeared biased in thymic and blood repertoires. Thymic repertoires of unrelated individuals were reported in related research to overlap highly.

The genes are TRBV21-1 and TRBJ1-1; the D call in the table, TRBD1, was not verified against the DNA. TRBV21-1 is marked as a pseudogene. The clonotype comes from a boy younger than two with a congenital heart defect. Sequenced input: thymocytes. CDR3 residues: CASSRAGDRLCYTEAFF. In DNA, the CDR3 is TGTGCCAGCAGCCGGGCAGGGGATCGGCTATGTTACACTGAAGCTTTCTTT.